The next 7 T cell receptor beta chains were all read from a single sample in a study of identical twins. A single record per CDR3 protein comes from TCRdb applying MiXCR to the 5' RACE reads. There are around 470,000 distinct CDR3 sequences in the sample; approximately 14% occur only once, and around 0.48% lies in the top ten. The same sample was also used in a study of yellow fever vaccine responses in identical twins.

Sequencing was done on a sample of CD4+ T cells sorted from blood. The receptors stem from a woman younger than 35 in good health.

The chain uses TRBV12-3 or TRBV12-4 and TRBJ1-2; D remains ambiguous. The V and J ends lost 5 bases and 3 bases respectively, with 10 bases between them. This CDR3 has 13 amino acids. This CDR3 is CASSRGPDYGYTF. CDR3 DNA: TGTGCCAGCAGTCGAGGGCCGGACTATGGCTACACCTTC.

This clonotype was seen more than once but under ten times. V usage is TRBV7-2 and J usage is TRBJ2-3; 10 bases are shared with TRBD2. The germline V gene has CDR1 SGHTA and CDR2 FQGNSA. Unmatched junction bases numbered 4, after V lost 0 bases and J lost 4 bases. This CDR3 region has 16 residues. The CDR3 sequence is CASSLAGTSVPDTQYF. In nucleotides, the CDR3 is TGTGCCAGCAGCTTAGCGGGGACTAGCGTCCCAGATACGCAGTATTTT.

This clonotype occurred many times. The chain is built from TRBV7-2 and TRBJ2-1, with 7 bases matching TRBD2. Per germline, CDR1 SGHTA and CDR2 FQGNSA. The CDR3 covers 14 residues. With 3 bases clipped from V and 8 bases from J, the junction kept 7 bases outside the gene matches. For the CDR3, the DNA is TGTGCCAGCAGCTTGGGCGGGAGATGGGATGAGCAGTTCTTC. Protein product: CASSLGGRWDEQFF.

The CDR3 DNA is TGTGCCAGTAGTATAGGTCCCGGGACGGCCCCCCAGCAGTTCTTC. Translation: CASSIGPGTAPQQFF. The chain is built from TRBV19 and TRBJ2-1; possibly TRBD1 or TRBD2 for D (5 bases each). Germline V gives CDR1 LNHDA, CDR2 SQIVND (reference sequence). Trimming stripped 1 base from V and 11 bases from J, with 18 bases between. There are 15 residues in the CDR3.

This clonotype was seen more than once but under ten times. The chain combines TRBV20-1 with TRBJ2-1; D may be TRBD2 (6 bases). The CDR3 has 14 residues. Germline CDR1 is DFQATT and CDR2 is SNEGSKA (reference sequence). DNA for the CDR3: TGCAGCCGGAGGGGTCGGGAGAGGTACAATGAGCAGTTCTTC. This translates into CSRRGRERYNEQFF.

This clonotype has ten or more counts. CDR3 sequence (DNA): TGTGCCAGCAGCTTAAAAGGGTCACCATCTAGCACAGATACGCAGTATTTT. The encoded protein is CASSLKGSPSSTDTQYF. V and J are TRBV7-2 and TRBJ2-3; no definite D call. V gave up 2 bases and J gave up 0 bases, with 15 bases separating them. Germline loops: CDR1 SGHTA, CDR2 FQGNSA. This CDR3 contains 17 residues.

This chain uses TRBV20-1 with TRBJ2-3; 10 bases map to TRBD2. V lost 5 bases, J lost 2 bases, and 4 bases stayed unmatched. Per the germline V gene, CDR1 is DFQATT and CDR2 is SNEGSKA (reference sequence). The CDR3 runs 14 residues. In nucleotides, the CDR3 is TGCAGTGCTTGGACTAGCGGATTCACAGATACGCAGTATTTT. It specifies CSAWTSGFTDTQYF.